These 6 T cell receptor beta chains share one sample of origin, sequenced in a study of OX40 agonist ivuxolimab in advanced cancers. Generated by immunoSEQ multiplex PCR, the TCRdb table keeps only in-frame clones and is missing some. The sample includes approximately 80,000 clones, approximately 89% seen only once; the top ten take under 0.25%. This specimen consisted of CD4+ or CD8+ T cells sorted from blood, obtained in a trial of the OX40 agonist ivuxolimab. These receptor sequences come from an adult with an advanced solid tumor such as melanoma, head and neck, liver or kidney cancer.

The rearrangement links TRBV4-1 to TRBJ2-1, with D maybe TRBD2 (6 bases). The V end was cut by 5 bases, the J end by 1 base, with 18 bases between. The CDR3 covers 17 residues. The germline gives CDR1 MGHRA, CDR2 YSYEKL. The CDR3 reads CASSVRSLASSYNEQFF. The CDR3 nucleotides are TGCGCCAGCAGCGTCCGATCCCTAGCGAGTTCCTACAATGAGCAGTTCTTC.

The genes are TRBV5-1 and TRBJ2-3; a weak D match, TRBD1 (7 bases). V lost 4 bases, J lost 6 bases, and 24 bases lay in between. The germline CDR1 and CDR2 sequences are SGHRS and YFSETQ. The CDR3 loop spans 17 amino acids. The CDR3 loop is CASSAGIRDRGTDTQYF. The CDR3 DNA reads TGCGCCAGCAGCGCGGGAATCCGGGACAGAGGGACGGATACGCAGTATTTT.

The sample holds one count of this clone. J is TRBJ1-1 and V is TRBV9; D not resolved. The germline V gene encodes CDR1 SGDLS and CDR2 YYNGEE. The CDR3 totals 13 residues. The V and J ends lost 4 bases and 5 bases respectively, with 12 bases between them. Here the CDR3 DNA reads TGTGCCAGCAGCCGGACGGACGGAACTGAAGCTTTCTTT. This encodes CASSRTDGTEAFF. The variable domain in full, completed from reference TRBV9 and TRBJ1-1, reads DSGVTQTPKHLITATGQRVTLRCSPRSGDLSVYWYQQSLDQGLQFLIQYYNGEERAKGNILERFSAQQFPDLHSELNLSSLELGDSALYFCASSRTDGTEAFFGQGTRLTVV.

The chain is built from TRBV2 and TRBJ1-4; possibly TRBD1 for D (6 bases). The CDR3 is made up of 15 amino acids. Germline loops: CDR1 SNHLY, CDR2 FYNNEI. Trimming took 4 bases from V and 8 from J, leaving 17 bases between them. CDR3 region: CASSVVPGQGEKLFF. DNA for the CDR3: TGTGCCAGCAGTGTCGTACCGGGACAAGGGGAAAAACTGTTTTTT.

The rearrangement joins TRBV4-1 to TRBJ2-5, with TRBD1 matching over 8 bases. V dropped 0 bases and J dropped 4; count of bases not matched to a gene: 13. The CDR3 sequence is 18 residues long. In germline, CDR1 is MGHRA, CDR2 YSYEKL. DNA of the CDR3: TGCGCCAGCAGCCAAGATCCGGACAGGGTTTTTAAGGGAGAGACCCAGTACTTC. It specifies CASSQDPDRVFKGETQYF.

The rearrangement uses TRBV4-3 and TRBJ1-4, with no clear D. This CDR3 spans 14 amino acids. In germline, CDR1 is LGHNA, CDR2 YSLEER. Trimming shortened V by 3 bases and J by 8 bases, and 13 bases separated the two germline ends. CDR3 region: CASSQDRRSEKLFF. DNA of the CDR3: TGCGCCAGCAGCCAGGACCGTCGATCCGAAAAACTGTTTTTT.